This T cell receptor beta chain is from a study of cytomegalovirus exposure and HLA in healthy donors. Study outcomes and limitations: TCR beta sequences numbering under 20,000 were associated with HLA alleles at 0.05 false discovery rate in a later analysis. The authors later found most CMV-associated TCR beta chains appeared HLA-restricted.

It was with 60 Vbeta and 13 Jbeta primers that the PCR ran. Authors' data handling: In a later analysis, of 80 million or so unique beta chains, about 12 million appeared in at least two donors. The protocol was immunoSEQ multiplex PCR, while the TCRdb copy is restricted to in-frame clones and leaves out a portion. D and trimming were read from the DNA, whereas the V and J calls and clone size are those reported in that table. Of 120,000 to 150,000 clones listed, roughly 82% are singletons. Turning to this clone: Its antigen remains unknown.

Germline V gene lookup returns CDR1 MGHRA and CDR2 YSYEKL. Trimming stripped 2 bases from V and 1 base from J, with 11 bases between. This CDR3 contains 16 residues. Material: PBMCs. The receptor's source is a male donor in good health and CMV-seronegative. The chain links TRBV4-1 to TRBJ2-2, with a tentative D call TRBD1 (5 bases). The CDR3 DNA is TGCGCCAGCAGCCAAAACAGGTTAAGGAACACCGGGGAGCTGTTTTTT. It yields the protein CASSQNRLRNTGELFF.